The rows below give T cell receptor beta chains drawn from one sample of a study of blood T cell repertoires in COVID-19. Libraries were prepared by immunoSEQ multiplex PCR; TCRdb keeps only in-frame clonotypes and omits some of them. This sample has approximately 320,000 clones, with 90% found just once. Sequencing used PBMCs or T cells enriched from blood (not recorded which). The receptors originated from a man aged 60-69 years who had recovered from COVID-19. Both conserved end residues are part of each CDR3. D genes are given only for firm matches. Not every row has a clone size; where given, it reads once, few, many or a size class.

TRBD1 | TRBJ1-1 | TRBV10-1 | NA | TGCGCCAGCAGCATGGACAGGGGGTTCACTGAAGCTTTCTTT | CASSMDRGFTEAFF
TRBD1 | TRBJ2-1 | TRBV5-6 | NA | TGTGCCAGCAGCCCCGGACAGGGTTACAATGAGCAGTTCTTC | CASSPGQGYNEQFF
NA | TRBJ2-1 | TRBV25-1 | few | TGTGCCAGCAGTGGTCAGAATCTCGATGAGCAGTTCTTC | CASSGQNLDEQFF
NA | TRBJ1-1 | TRBV11-3 | NA | TGTGCCAGCAGCTCCCCAGCGCGGGGAGTAGGCACTGAAGCTTTCTTT | CASSSPARGVGTEAFF
TRBD1 | TRBJ1-2 | TRBV13 | NA | TGTGCCAGCAGCTTATCCCGGACAGGGAAGACAGGCTACACCTTC | CASSLSRTGKTGYTF
TRBD1 | TRBJ1-6 | TRBV6-2/TRBV6-3 | NA | TGTGCCAGCAGTTACGGGACAGGGGGCCCACCCCTCCACTTT | CASSYGTGGPPLHF
NA | TRBJ1-6 | TRBV18 | NA | TGTGCCAGCTCCACACAGGGACTAAATTCACCCCTCCACTTT | CASSTQGLNSPLHF
NA | TRBJ1-5 | TRBV27 | NA | TGTGCCAGCAGTACAGGGATTGGCAATCAGCCCCAGCATTTT | CASSTGIGNQPQHF
TRBD2 | TRBJ2-7 | TRBV9 | NA | TGTGCCAGCAGCACCGGGGGGGGCTACGAGCAGTACTTC | CASSTGGGYEQYF
TRBD1 | TRBJ2-1 | TRBV6-1 | NA | TGTGCCAGCAGTGAAGGACAGGGATTGCACAATGAGCAGTTCTTC | CASSEGQGLHNEQFF
NA | TRBJ2-2 | TRBV3-1/TRBV3-2 | once | TGTGCCAGCAGCCAAGTAACGGCCGGGGAGCTGTTTTTT | CASSQVTAGELFF
NA | TRBJ1-5 | TRBV19 | NA | TGTGCCAGTACCGAGACAAGGGGACTCAATCAGCCCCAGCATTTT | CASTETRGLNQPQHF
TRBD2 | TRBJ2-1 | TRBV5-1 | NA | TGCGCCAGCAGCTGGGAAGCGGGGCACAATGAGCAGTTCTTC | CASSWEAGHNEQFF
NA | TRBJ2-1 | TRBV10-1 | NA | TGCGCCAGCAGCCGTAGCGGTAGAGGGTTCTACAATGAGCAGTTCTTC | CASSRSGRGFYNEQFF
TRBD1 | TRBJ2-1 | TRBV7-3 | NA | TGTGCCAGCAGCCCGAACGGACAGGGAAACTACAATGAGCAGTTCTTC | CASSPNGQGNYNEQFF
NA | TRBJ2-7 | TRBV19 | NA | TGTGCCAGTAGTGACCCCGGAGGGACCGCCTACGAGCAGTACTTC | CASSDPGGTAYEQYF
TRBD1 | TRBJ1-6 | TRBV5-4 | few | TGTGCCAGCAGCTTAATGGAGACAGGGTCTTTCCGTAGTTCACCCCTCCACTTT | CASSLMETGSFRSSPLHF
NA | TRBJ2-7 | TRBV4-2 | NA | TGTGCCAGCAGCCAAGGTGGACTTGACTCCTCCTACGAGCAGTACTTC | CASSQGGLDSSYEQYF
NA | TRBJ1-2 | TRBV7-9 | NA | TGTGCCCTAGCTGACGATGGCTACACCTTC | CALADDGYTF
NA | TRBJ2-7 | TRBV21-1 | NA | TGTGCCAGCAGCAAAGTACAGGAGCGCGTCGGGTCCAGTAGTCTCTTCGAGCAGTACTTC | CASSKVQERVGSSSLFEQYF
TRBD1 | TRBJ1-2 | TRBV6-2/TRBV6-3 | NA | TGTGCCAGCAGCTATCAGGGGGCCCATGGCTACACCTTC | CASSYQGAHGYTF
TRBD1 | TRBJ1-1 | TRBV11-3 | NA | TGTGCCAGCAGCCCGGATTGGGACAGGAGTTTGAACACTGAAGCTTTCTTT | CASSPDWDRSLNTEAFF
TRBD1 | TRBJ1-1 | TRBV7-2 | once | TGTGCCAGCAGCTTAGTCGGGACAGGGGATACTGAAGCTTTCTTT | CASSLVGTGDTEAFF
TRBD1 | TRBJ1-2 | TRBV27 | NA | TGTGCCAGCAGTTTATTGGGCCGGACAGGGAATGGCTACACCTTC | CASSLLGRTGNGYTF
TRBD1 | TRBJ2-4 | TRBV4-1 | NA | TGCGCCAGCAGCCATGGACAGGGAATATCCCCTCTGCTTCAGTACTTC | CASSHGQGISPLLQYF
TRBD1 | TRBJ1-1 | TRBV5-1 | NA | TGCGCCAGCAGCTTCCGACAGGGGTCTGGCACTGAAGCTTTCTTT | CASSFRQGSGTEAFF
TRBD1 | TRBJ1-4 | TRBV5-5 | NA | TGTGCCAGCAGCTATGGACAGGCGGTTAGTGAAAAACTGTTTTTT | CASSYGQAVSEKLFF
TRBD1 | TRBJ2-2 | TRBV5-1 | NA | TGCGCCAGCAGCTCCCGACAGGGAAGTACCGGGGAGCTGTTTTTT | CASSSRQGSTGELFF
TRBD1 | TRBJ1-2 | TRBV30 | NA | TGTGCCTGGAGTAGGGACAGGGGGCAAAGGGGCTACACCTTC | CAWSRDRGQRGYTF
NA | TRBJ1-4 | TRBV3-1/TRBV3-2 | NA | TGTGCCAGCAGCCACCGACAGATTAATGAAAAACTGTTTTTT | CASSHRQINEKLFF
TRBD2 | TRBJ2-7 | TRBV5-1 | NA | TGCGCCAGCAGCCGTCTAGCGGGAAACGAGCAGTACTTC | CASSRLAGNEQYF
TRBD1 | TRBJ2-3 | TRBV19 | once | TGTGCCAGTAGTATAGAGGGGACAGGGGCAGATACGCAGTATTTT | CASSIEGTGADTQYF
NA | TRBJ1-2 | TRBV18 | NA | TGTGCCAGCTCACCCGGACAGTCGGGGATTGGCTACACCTTC | CASSPGQSGIGYTF
TRBD1 | TRBJ1-5 | TRBV2 | NA | TGTGCCAGCAAGGACAGGGACATGGTTAGCAATCAGCCCCAGCATTTT | CASKDRDMVSNQPQHF
TRBD2 | TRBJ2-5 | TRBV27 | NA | TGTGCCAGCCGTGGATTGGGGGGGTCGGAAGAGACCCAGTACTTC | CASRGLGGSEETQYF
NA | TRBJ1-6 | TRBV27 | NA | TGTGCCAGCAGATCCGGGCGGGGAAATTCACCCCTCCACTTT | CASRSGRGNSPLHF
TRBD1 | TRBJ2-2 | TRBV4-2 | NA | TGTGCCAGCAGCCAAGATCCCCACAGGGGTGAGACCGGGGAGCTGTTTTTT | CASSQDPHRGETGELFF
NA | TRBJ2-3 | TRBV11-1 | NA | TGTGCCAGCAGCTTAGCCCCCGGACGGGGGGATACGCAGTATTTT | CASSLAPGRGDTQYF
TRBD1 | TRBJ2-1 | TRBV5-3 | NA | TGTGCCAGAAGCTTGTACAGGGGGGTCGACAATGAGCAGTTCTTC | CARSLYRGVDNEQFF
NA | TRBJ2-7 | TRBV29-1 | NA | TGCAGCGTTGAAAGCCCGGTTACCTACGAGCAGTACTTC | CSVESPVTYEQYF
NA | TRBJ1-5 | TRBV19 | NA | TGTGCCAGTAGTGGAGGACGGAATAGCAATCAGCCCCAGCATTTT | CASSGGRNSNQPQHF
NA | TRBJ2-3 | TRBV14 | NA | TGTGCCAGCAGCCAACGGGAAATAACGGGTTTTGGAGATACGCAGTATTTT | CASSQREITGFGDTQYF
TRBD2 | TRBJ2-5 | TRBV7-8 | NA | TGTGCCAGCAGCTTAGCTAGCGGGAGCCCCTTTAAAGAGACCCAGTACTTC | CASSLASGSPFKETQYF
NA | TRBJ1-2 | TRBV7-2 | NA | TGTGCCAGCTCCATAGCTGAAGCGGGTGGCTACACCTTC | CASSIAEAGGYTF
NA | TRBJ2-7 | TRBV30 | once | TGTGCCTGGAGTGTACGGATTGATTCGGGTCACGAGCAGTACTTC | CAWSVRIDSGHEQYF
NA | TRBJ1-5 | TRBV3-1/TRBV3-2 | NA | TGTGCCAGCAGCCAAGCCCCAGGAAGCAATCAGCCCCAGCATTTT | CASSQAPGSNQPQHF
NA | TRBJ2-1 | TRBV6-4 | NA | TGTGCCAGCAGTGACTCTAAGCGGAGTTTCTACAATGAGCAGTTCTTC | CASSDSKRSFYNEQFF
TRBD2 | TRBJ2-1 | TRBV29-1 | NA | TGCAGCGGCAGCCAGGGGACTAGCGGGAGCCGTGAGCAGTTCTTC | CSGSQGTSGSREQFF
NA | TRBJ1-2 | TRBV9 | NA | TGTGCCAGCAGTGGTGAGGGACTTTATGGCTACACCTTC | CASSGEGLYGYTF
NA | TRBJ2-5 | TRBV21-1 | NA | TGTGCCAGCAGCAAAGAAGGAAGGGACTACCGCCGGGAGACCCAGTACTTC | CASSKEGRDYRRETQYF
TRBD1 | TRBJ2-1 | TRBV11-3 | NA | TGTGCCAGCAGCAGGGACAGGGAGGGTGAGCAGTTCTTC | CASSRDREGEQFF